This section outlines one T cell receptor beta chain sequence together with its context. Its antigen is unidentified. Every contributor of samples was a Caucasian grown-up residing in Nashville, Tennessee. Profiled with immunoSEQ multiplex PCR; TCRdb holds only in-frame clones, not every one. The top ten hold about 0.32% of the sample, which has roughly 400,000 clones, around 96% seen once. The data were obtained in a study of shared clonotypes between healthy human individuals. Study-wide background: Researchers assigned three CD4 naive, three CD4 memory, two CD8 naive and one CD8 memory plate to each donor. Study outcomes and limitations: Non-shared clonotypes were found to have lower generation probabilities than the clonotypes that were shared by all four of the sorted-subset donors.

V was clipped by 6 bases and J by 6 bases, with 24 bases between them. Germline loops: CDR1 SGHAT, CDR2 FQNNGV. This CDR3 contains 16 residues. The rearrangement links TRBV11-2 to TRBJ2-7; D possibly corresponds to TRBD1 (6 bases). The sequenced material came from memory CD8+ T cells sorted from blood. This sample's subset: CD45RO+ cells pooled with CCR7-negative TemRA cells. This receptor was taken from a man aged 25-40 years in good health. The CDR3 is CASRQQSGQGVSEQYF. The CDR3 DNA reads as TGTGCCAGCAGACAGCAGTCGGGACAAGGTGTGAGCGAGCAGTACTTC.